These 13 T cell receptor beta chains were sequenced from one sample in a study of blood T cell repertoires in COVID-19. Measured with immunoSEQ multiplex PCR; TCRdb has only the in-frame clones, and not every one. The sample gives about 90,000 clones, around 87% of which show up once; about 18% is in the top ten. The material sequenced was peripheral blood. The origin of the receptors is a human donor in a cohort sampled during active COVID-19.

The chain links TRBV4-1 to TRBJ1-1; TRBD1 might be the D (6 bases). The CDR3 runs to 15 residues. V dropped 0 bases and J dropped 4 bases, with 12 bases sitting between them. CDR1 is MGHRA and CDR2 is YSYEKL in the germline V gene. The CDR3 sequence is CASSQEGGGGTEAFF. The CDR3 DNA reads TGCGCCAGCAGCCAAGAGGGGGGAGGGGGCACTGAAGCTTTCTTT.

CDR3 sequence (DNA): TGTGCCAGCAGTCCACAGGGAAGCGAGCAGTACTTC. It specifies CASSPQGSEQYF. V is TRBV6-5 and J is TRBJ2-7, with D possibly being TRBD1 (6 bases). The V and J ends lost 5 bases and 6 bases respectively, with 11 bases between them. The germline V gene has CDR1 MNHEY and CDR2 SVGAGI. The CDR3 is made up of 12 amino acids.

The rearrangement joins TRBV5-3 to TRBJ1-5; 7 bases map to TRBD1. TRBV5-3 is assigned to the ORF class and has an uncertain function. J gave up 4 bases and V 4 bases, and 14 bases lay outside the gene matches. CDR3 size: 17 residues. The CDR3 region has the DNA TGTGCCAGAAGCCCACTCTTGGGGGGACAGAGGAATCAGCCCCAGCATTTT. It is translated as CARSPLLGGQRNQPQHF.

This rearrangement joins TRBV9 to TRBJ1-3; D gene uncertain. The CDR3 has 14 amino acids. The V and J ends lost 1 base and 2 bases respectively, with 7 bases between them. Germline CDR1 SGDLS, CDR2 YYNGEE. In DNA, the CDR3 is TGTGCCAGCAGCGTATCTGGGCCTGGAAACACCATATATTTT. This sequence encodes CASSVSGPGNTIYF.

V is TRBV10-2 and J is TRBJ1-3; D is unresolved. CDR1 is WSHSY, CDR2 SAAADI, per germline. V was trimmed by 0 bases and J by 8 bases, leaving 17 bases between them. The CDR3 consists of 16 residues. The CDR3 region is CASSESGGRALDTIYF. The CDR3 region has the DNA TGCGCCAGCAGTGAGTCGGGTGGGCGCGCGTTGGACACCATATATTTT.

The chain combines TRBV6-1 with TRBJ1-5; 7 bases fit TRBD1. The CDR3 totals 14 residues. The V gene end was trimmed by 2 bases and the J gene end by 7 bases; junction bases not matched to a gene: 5. Germline CDR1 MNHNS, CDR2 SASEGT. The CDR3 region has the DNA TGTGCCAGCAGTGAAAGGGCAGGGGGACAGCCCCAGCATTTT. This translates into CASSERAGGQPQHF.

This chain joins TRBV28 and TRBJ2-7; D uncertain. Germline CDR1 is MDHEN and CDR2 is SYDVKM. With 3 bases removed from V and 3 bases from J, the gap between germline ends came to 6 bases. CDR3 size: 12 residues. The CDR3 DNA is TGTGCCAGCAGTTTGGCTTTCTACGAGCAGTACTTC. Its protein product is CASSLAFYEQYF.

The chain is built from TRBV2 and TRBJ2-3; 7 bases are a match to TRBD2. The CDR3 covers 15 residues. Germline values: CDR1 SNHLY, CDR2 FYNNEI. Trimming cost V 2 bases and J 4 bases; bases outside gene matches: 6. CDR3 in amino acids: CASSESGVRADTQYF. CDR3 bases: TGTGCCAGCAGTGAAAGCGGGGTAAGGGCAGATACGCAGTATTTT.

The chain links TRBV7-3 to TRBJ1-5; the D gene is possibly TRBD1 (6 bases). The CDR3 consists of 16 residues. Germline V lookup: CDR1 SGHTA, CDR2 FQGTGA. Trimming took 5 bases from V and 3 from J, leaving 17 bases between them. This CDR3 reads CASSPHRGQNNQPQHF. The CDR3 nucleotides read TGTGCCAGCAGCCCCCACCGTGGACAGAACAATCAGCCCCAGCATTTT. Combining the CDR3 with reference TRBV7-3 and TRBJ1-5 gives the whole variable domain GAGVSQTPSNKVTEKGKYVELRCDPISGHTALYWYRQSLGQGPEFLIYFQGTGAADDSGLPNDRFFAVRPEGSVSTLKIQRTERGDSAVYLCASSPHRGQNNQPQHFGDGTRLSIL.

V gene TRBV27 combines with J gene TRBJ2-7; 9 nucleotides line up with TRBD1. The CDR3 has 13 amino acids. J was trimmed by 4 bases and V by 7 bases; bases with no gene match: 5. Germline V gives CDR1 MNHEY, CDR2 SMNVEV (reference sequence). The CDR3 protein is CASTRQGGYEQYF. The CDR3, as DNA: TGTGCCAGCACCCGACAGGGGGGGTACGAGCAGTACTTC.

This chain links TRBV9 with TRBJ2-2, with D possibly TRBD2 on 7 matching bases. V gave up 0 bases and J gave up 3 bases, with 12 bases separating them. The length of the CDR3 is 16 residues. The germline V gene encodes CDR1 SGDLS and CDR2 YYNGEE. The CDR3 sequence: CASSVGRGGYTGELFF. The CDR3 bases are TGTGCCAGCAGCGTAGGAAGGGGGGGATACACCGGGGAGCTGTTTTTT.

J is TRBJ2-2 and V is TRBV29-1, with a possible D match to TRBD1 (5 bases). The germline V and J ends were trimmed by 4 bases and 2 bases, with 11 bases remaining between them. The CDR3 loop spans 14 amino acids. Germline V gives CDR1 SQVTM, CDR2 ANQGSEA. The DNA for the CDR3 is TGCAGCGTTGTGGGGCGGAGAAACACCGGGGAGCTGTTTTTT. It specifies CSVVGRRNTGELFF.

This clone was detected once. This chain uses TRBV18 with TRBJ1-4, with TRBD1 as a possible D gene (5 bases). Trimming shortened V by 3 bases and J by 2 bases, and 13 bases separated the two germline ends. The germline gives CDR1 KGHSH, CDR2 LQKENI. The CDR3 has 16 residues. The CDR3 sequence is CASSPRQGDTNEKLFF. CDR3 nucleotide sequence: TGTGCCAGCTCACCGAGGCAGGGTGACACTAATGAAAAACTGTTTTTT.